What follows is one TCR beta chain and its context. The antigen is unknown. This entry is derived from a study of T-cell memory formation after mild COVID-19. TCRdb processed the 5' RACE reads anew with MiXCR; each CDR3 protein has one entry. The profile covers around 530,000 distinct CDR3 sequences, with 20% to 25% appearing a single time and about 8.4% taken by the ten largest. Study results and caveats: CD4+ contracting clones were found mainly in CM and EM, and CD8+ ones in EMRA. Memory sampled before infection contained some responding clones, suggesting cross-reactive memory joined.

V trimming: 6 bases; J trimming: 2 bases; junction bases outside the gene matches: 4. Germline CDR1 is MDHEN and CDR2 is SYDVKM. CDR3 size: 16 residues. This sequence originates from an adult woman who had mild COVID-19 (a few samples of this study predate the infection). Cell type and time point are not known. The chain couples TRBV28 to TRBJ2-3; 14 nucleotides agree with TRBD2. The specimen sequenced was PBMCs or a T cell subset sorted from them (not recorded which). CDR3 amino acids: CASRTGLAGATDTQYF. CDR3 bases: TGTGCCAGCAGGACGGGACTAGCGGGAGCCACAGATACGCAGTATTTT.